The 27 T cell receptor beta chains given below trace back to one sample, sequenced in a study of OX40 agonist ivuxolimab in advanced cancers. Library generation was performed with the immunoSEQ multiplex PCR assay. This is the immuneACCESS table as TCRdb keeps it, with only in-frame sequences that have V and J called. A part of the clones is gone; compared with another copy, unresolved V genes explain less than half, and the rest is unexplained. This sample holds tens of thousands of clones; just under 80% were observed only once. Of the sample, about 5.4% falls within the top ten clones. This specimen was CD4+ or CD8+ T cells sorted from blood, taken in a trial of the OX40 agonist ivuxolimab. All receptors come from an adult with an advanced solid tumor such as melanoma, head and neck, liver or kidney cancer.

This chain joins TRBV5-1 and TRBJ1-4; D possibly corresponds to TRBD1 (6 bases). The V gene lost 0 bases and the J gene lost 8 bases, with 14 bases spanning the gap. Germline-derived CDR1 and CDR2 are SGHRS and YFSETQ. The CDR3 runs 15 residues. The CDR3 region has the DNA TGCGCCAGCAGCTTGGATGGCAGGGGTTGGGAAAAACTGTTTTTT. It codes for CASSLDGRGWEKLFF. Together with reference TRBV5-1 and TRBJ1-4, the CDR3 gives the full variable domain: KAGVTQTPRYLIKTRGQQVTLSCSPISGHRSVSWYQQTPGQGLQFLFEYFSETQRNKGNFPGRFSGRQFSNSRSEMNVSTLELGDSALYLCASSLDGRGWEKLFFGSGTQLSVL.

This clone was recorded only once. V usage is TRBV28 and J usage is TRBJ1-2; TRBD1 aligns across 8 bases. Germline V gene sequence: CDR1 MDHEN, CDR2 SYDVKM. The CDR3 sequence is 15 residues long. Germline trimming cut 9 bases from V and 4 bases from J; bases unmatched to any gene: 13. CDR3 sequence reads: CASGTGDWGSYGYTF. CDR3 in DNA: TGTGCCAGTGGGACAGGAGATTGGGGTTCCTATGGCTACACCTTC.

The CDR3 sequence: CASSPLGRGTTNEKLFF. In nucleotides, the CDR3 is TGTGCCAGCAGTCCCCTGGGCAGGGGAACGACTAATGAAAAACTGTTTTTT. The chain has TRBV28 and TRBJ1-4; D is perhaps TRBD1 (6 bases). Germline V gene sequence: CDR1 MDHEN, CDR2 SYDVKM. V dropped 5 bases and J dropped 2 bases, with 18 bases sitting between them. This CDR3 is built from 17 residues.

By share, this clone ranks as medium-sized. J is TRBJ1-2 and V is TRBV7-9; unclear D gene. The CDR3 contains 16 residues. Germline CDR1 and CDR2: SEHNR and FQNEAQ (reference sequence). The germline V and J ends were trimmed by 0 bases and 4 bases, with 15 bases remaining between them. The CDR3 nucleotides read TGTGCCAGCAGCTTAGCCCTCTCTCGGGCAGGCTATGGCTACACCTTC. Translated: CASSLALSRAGYGYTF.

This sequence joins TRBV2 and TRBJ1-3; no definite D call. Deletions cut 3 bases from V and 2 bases from J, with 8 bases between. The CDR3 loop spans 14 amino acids. CDR1 and CDR2 (germline): SNHLY, FYNNEI. CDR3 protein: CASSEVRAGNTIYF. CDR3 in DNA: TGTGCCAGCAGTGAGGTTAGGGCTGGAAACACCATATATTTT.

CDR3 residues: CASSSPGVGDEQYF. In nucleotides, the CDR3 is TGCGCCAGCAGCTCCCCAGGGGTCGGTGACGAGCAGTACTTC. The genes are TRBV5-1 and TRBJ2-7; tentative D call: TRBD1 (6 bases). CDR1 is SGHRS, CDR2 YFSETQ, per germline. Trimming removed 3 bases from V and 5 bases from J, with 15 bases in between. This CDR3 has 14 residues.

The chain has TRBV16 and TRBJ2-7; D gene uncertain. The germline V gene encodes CDR1 KGHSY and CDR2 FQNENV. This CDR3 has 14 residues. Trimming stripped 4 bases from V and 1 base from J, with 11 bases between. The CDR3 region has the DNA TGTGCCAGCAGCCCGCAGAGAATATCCTACGAGCAGTACTTC. Translation gives CASSPQRISYEQYF.

The gene calls are TRBV6-6 and TRBJ1-4, with 7 bases identical to TRBD1. J gave up 5 bases and V 4 bases, and 10 bases lay outside the gene matches. The length of the CDR3 is 16 residues. Germline CDR1 reads MNHNY; CDR2 reads SVGAGI (reference sequence). For the CDR3, the DNA is TGTGCCAGCAGTTTCGCTGGAGCAGGGGGAAATGAAAAACTGTTTTTT. Translated: CASSFAGAGGNEKLFF.

In its sample, this clone was seen a few times. The chain uses TRBV28 and TRBJ1-2; no clear D. Germline-derived CDR1 and CDR2 are MDHEN and SYDVKM. V shed 2 bases and J shed 5 bases, with 9 bases lying between them. This CDR3 spans 13 amino acids. CDR3 sequence: CASSLPGFYGYTF. The CDR3 nucleotides are TGTGCCAGCAGTTTACCTGGGTTTTATGGCTACACCTTC.

V usage is TRBV6-6 and J usage is TRBJ2-7; TRBD1 or TRBD2 may be the D gene (5 bases each). The V and J ends lost 6 bases and 7 bases respectively, with 19 bases between them. The CDR3 consists of 14 residues. Germline V gives CDR1 MNHNY, CDR2 SVGAGI (reference sequence). Written as DNA, the CDR3 is TGTGCCAGCAGAACCGATGGGGACCCACAAGAGCAGTACTTC. This encodes CASRTDGDPQEQYF.

The rearrangement joins TRBV5-8 to TRBJ2-6; no reliable D call. Germline assignment: CDR1 SGHTS and CDR2 YDEGEE. V lost 1 base and J 2 bases, leaving 4 bases between the germline ends. The CDR3 length is 14 residues. CDR3 DNA sequence: TGTGCCAGCAGCTTGAGGGCTGGGGCCAACGTCCTGACTTTC. The encoded protein is CASSLRAGANVLTF.

The V and J genes are TRBV2 and TRBJ2-1; D is ambiguous. CDR3 length equals 12 residues. CDR1 is SNHLY, CDR2 FYNNEI, per germline. Trimming removed 1 base at V and 15 bases at J, with 13 bases between. CDR3 loop: CASSEDSPTLFF. The CDR3 bases are TGTGCCAGCAGTGAAGATAGTCCTACTTTGTTCTTC. The full variable domain, in which reference TRBV2 and TRBJ2-1 provide the parts outside the CDR3, is EPEVTQTPSHQVTQMGQEVILRCVPISNHLYFYWYRQILGQKVEFLVSFYNNEISEKSEIFDDQFSVERPDGSNFTLKIRSTKLEDSAMYFCASSEDSPTLFFGPGTRLTVL.

This clone has only a few counts. The chain uses TRBV18 and TRBJ1-2, with D perhaps TRBD1 (6 bases). Trimming pared 2 bases from V and 2 bases from J, leaving 12 bases between. This CDR3 has 15 amino acids. Germline lookup yields CDR1 KGHSH and CDR2 LQKENI. The CDR3 DNA sequence: TGTGCCAGCTCACCAGTAAAACAGGGCAACTATGGCTACACCTTC. Translated, it gives CASSPVKQGNYGYTF.

J is TRBJ2-3 and V is TRBV19; 8 nucleotides match TRBD2. Germline trimming cut 1 base from V and 2 bases from J; bases unmatched to any gene: 5. The CDR3 is 16 residues long. Germline values: CDR1 LNHDA, CDR2 SQIVND (reference sequence). The CDR3 loop is CASSIVQGLDTDTQYF. DNA of the CDR3: TGTGCCAGTAGTATAGTTCAGGGACTAGACACAGATACGCAGTATTTT.

The chain links TRBV5-1 to TRBJ2-2; D gene unclear. The V gene's germline CDR1 is SGHRS and CDR2 YFSETQ. The CDR3 length is 14 residues. V lost 5 bases, J lost 0 bases, and 8 bases lay in between. The CDR3, as DNA: TGCGCCAGCAGTTTGTTCGCGAACACCGGGGAGCTGTTTTTT. Translated: CASSLFANTGELFF.

The chain combines TRBV29-1 with TRBJ1-1, with D tentatively TRBD1 (5 bases). The ends were cut back, 6 bases at V and 3 bases at J, with 8 bases in the middle. CDR1 and CDR2 from the germline V gene are SQVTM and ANQGSEA. The CDR3 spans 11 residues. CDR3 coding DNA: TGCAGCGTCGGGGGAGACACTGAAGCTTTCTTT. It is translated as CSVGGDTEAFF.

This chain connects TRBV19 to TRBJ1-5; 7 bases agree with TRBD1. The germline gives CDR1 LNHDA, CDR2 SQIVND (reference sequence). The CDR3 has 14 amino acids. V shed 5 bases, J shed 5 bases, and the junction held 6 bases outside the gene matches. Written as DNA, the CDR3 is TGTGCCAGTAGTCGAGGACAGGACTATCAGCCCCAGCATTTT. This sequence encodes CASSRGQDYQPQHF. The whole variable domain, remainder taken from reference TRBV19 and TRBJ1-5, is DGGITQSPKYLFRKEGQNVTLSCEQNLNHDAMYWYRQDPGQGLRLIYYSQIVNDFQKGDIAEGYSVSREKKESFPLTVTSAQKNPTAFYLCASSRGQDYQPQHFGDGTRLSIL.

V gene TRBV7-2 combines with J gene TRBJ1-5; maybe TRBD1 (6 bases). V was clipped by 2 bases and J by 4 bases, with 18 bases between them. CDR1 SGHTA and CDR2 FQGNSA come from the germline V gene. The CDR3 covers 17 residues. CDR3 region: CASSLFGGQDGNQPQHF. The CDR3 DNA follows: TGTGCCAGCAGCTTATTCGGGGGGCAGGACGGTAATCAGCCCCAGCATTTT.

A single count supports this clone. The CDR3 loop is CASSPVPDTQYF. The CDR3 DNA sequence: TGTGCCAGCTCACCCGTCCCAGATACGCAGTATTTT. The chain joins TRBV18 to TRBJ2-3; D ambiguous. Trimming shortened V by 3 bases and J by 4 bases, and 5 bases separated the two germline ends. Per the germline V gene, CDR1 is KGHSH and CDR2 is LQKENI. The CDR3 contains 12 residues.

This chain connects TRBV19 to TRBJ1-2; D gene ambiguous. Germline CDR1 LNHDA, CDR2 SQIVND (reference sequence). The CDR3 loop spans 13 amino acids. Trimming stripped 3 bases from V and 0 bases from J, with 5 bases between. The CDR3 nucleotides read TGTGCCAGTAGTATGTTAGCTAACTATGGCTACACCTTC. Translated: CASSMLANYGYTF.

This clone has only one observation. This rearrangement joins TRBV29-1 to TRBJ2-3; 8 bases agree with TRBD2. Losses at the gene ends were 6 bases for V and 11 bases for J; bases not matched to a gene: 10. The CDR3 loop spans 12 amino acids. CDR1 and CDR2 (germline): SQVTM, ANQGSEA. CDR3 amino acids: CSVASGGGGQYF. The CDR3 nucleotides are TGCAGCGTCGCCAGCGGGGGCGGTGGGCAGTATTTT.

This chain connects TRBV27 to TRBJ1-2, with 11 bases aligning to TRBD1. The germline CDR1 and CDR2 sequences are MNHEY and SMNVEV (reference sequence). The CDR3 spans 19 residues. J was trimmed by 5 bases and V by 2 bases; bases with no gene match: 16. The CDR3: CASSLIPGQGARWVYGYTF. CDR3 DNA sequence: TGTGCCAGCAGTTTAATTCCCGGACAGGGGGCCCGATGGGTATATGGCTACACCTTC.

The chain uses TRBV5-1 and TRBJ1-2; possibly TRBD1 for D (6 bases). The CDR3 runs to 15 residues. Germline V lookup: CDR1 SGHRS, CDR2 YFSETQ. V was clipped by 7 bases and J by 0 bases, with 16 bases between them. The CDR3 nucleotides are TGCGCCAGCGCTATTGGACAGATTACTAACTATGGCTACACCTTC. Protein sequence: CASAIGQITNYGYTF.

This clone has only one observation. This chain joins TRBV7-6 and TRBJ2-2; tentative D call: TRBD2 (5 bases). The germline V and J ends were trimmed by 6 bases and 5 bases, with 13 bases remaining between them. Germline CDR1 reads SGHVS; CDR2 reads FNYEAQ. The length of the CDR3 is 14 residues. The CDR3 here is CASRSAGQTGELFF. DNA of the CDR3: TGTGCCAGCAGGTCGGCGGGCCAAACCGGGGAGCTGTTTTTT.

The chain has TRBV18 and TRBJ1-6; D is ambiguous. CDR3 length equals 15 residues. In germline, CDR1 is KGHSH, CDR2 LQKENI. The V and J ends lost 4 bases and 0 bases respectively, with 7 bases between them. The CDR3 loop reads CASSLQSSYNSPLHF. CDR3 coding DNA: TGTGCCAGCTCACTTCAGAGCTCCTATAATTCACCCCTCCACTTT.

The CDR3 DNA reads TGTGCCAGCAGCCATGACCTGAACACTGAAGCTTTCTTT. Protein product: CASSHDLNTEAFF. The genes are TRBV11-3 and TRBJ1-1; D unclear. Germline-derived CDR1 and CDR2 are SGHNT and YENEEA. There are 13 residues in the CDR3. Trimming stripped 5 bases from V and 0 bases from J, with 7 bases between.

The gene calls are TRBV5-4 and TRBJ1-6, with TRBD1 identical over 7 bases. The V gene end was trimmed by 4 bases and the J gene end by 7 bases; junction bases not matched to a gene: 8. Germline-derived CDR1 and CDR2 are SGHNT and YYREEE (reference sequence). This CDR3 has 15 residues. DNA for the CDR3: TGTGCCAGCAGCCTACGAGGGGGCCGGAATTCACCCCTCCACTTT. It codes for CASSLRGGRNSPLHF.